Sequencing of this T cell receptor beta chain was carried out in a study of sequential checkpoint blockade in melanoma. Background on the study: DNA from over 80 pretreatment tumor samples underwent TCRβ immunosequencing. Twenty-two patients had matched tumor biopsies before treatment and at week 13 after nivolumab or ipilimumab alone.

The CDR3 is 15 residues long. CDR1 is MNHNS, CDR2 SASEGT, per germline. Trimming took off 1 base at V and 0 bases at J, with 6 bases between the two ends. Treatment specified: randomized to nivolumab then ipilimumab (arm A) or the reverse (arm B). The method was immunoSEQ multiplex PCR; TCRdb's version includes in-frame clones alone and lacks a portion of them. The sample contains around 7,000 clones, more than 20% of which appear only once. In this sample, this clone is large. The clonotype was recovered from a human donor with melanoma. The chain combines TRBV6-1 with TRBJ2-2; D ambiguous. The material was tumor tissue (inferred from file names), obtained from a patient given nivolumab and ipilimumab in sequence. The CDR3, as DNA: TGTGCCAGCAGTGAAGGTTACCCGAACACCGGGGAGCTGTTTTTT. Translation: CASSEGYPNTGELFF.